This T cell receptor beta chain was captured by sequencing in a study of identical twins. Study-level findings and limits: Among beta out-of-frame sequences, excess sharing between twins appeared weaker.

This clonotype has ten or more counts. What it binds is not known. TCRdb ran MiXCR on the 5' RACE reads and lists one entry per CDR3 protein. The data contain approximately 140,000 distinct CDR3 sequences, around 3.4% of them seen just once; the ten biggest clones take up 8.1%. The specimen was memory T cells sorted from blood. The source of this sequence is a man younger than 35 in good health.

For the CDR3, the DNA is TGTGCCAGCAGCGGCGTACTCCAGGGACAGGGGGACGAGCAGTACTTC. Amino acid sequence: CASSGVLQGQGDEQYF. V and J are TRBV5-6 and TRBJ2-7; 11 bases fit TRBD1. J lost 5 bases, V lost 4 bases, and 11 bases had no gene match. Germline V gene lookup returns CDR1 SGHDT and CDR2 YYEEEE. CDR3 length: 16 residues.